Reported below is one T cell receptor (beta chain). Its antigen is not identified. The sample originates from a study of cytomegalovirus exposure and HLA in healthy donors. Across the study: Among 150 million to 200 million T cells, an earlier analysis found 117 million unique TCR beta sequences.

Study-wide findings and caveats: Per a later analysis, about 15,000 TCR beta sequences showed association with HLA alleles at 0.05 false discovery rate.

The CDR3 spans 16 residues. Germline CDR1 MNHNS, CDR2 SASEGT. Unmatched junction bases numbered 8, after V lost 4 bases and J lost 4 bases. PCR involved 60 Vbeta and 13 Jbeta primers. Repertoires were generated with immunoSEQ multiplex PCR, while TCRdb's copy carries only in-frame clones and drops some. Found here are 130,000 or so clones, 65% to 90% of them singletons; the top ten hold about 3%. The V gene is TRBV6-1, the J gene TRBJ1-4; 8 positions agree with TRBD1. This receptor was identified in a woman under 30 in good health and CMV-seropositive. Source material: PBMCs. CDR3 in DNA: TGTGCCAGCAGTGCTGGGACAGGCGGTTTTAATGAAAAACTGTTTTTT. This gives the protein CASSAGTGGFNEKLFF.